This section outlines one T cell receptor beta chain sequence together with its context. The germline V gene encodes CDR1 SNHLY and CDR2 FYNNEI. Losses at the gene ends were 8 bases for V and 1 base for J; bases not matched to a gene: 0. The CDR3 is made up of 12 amino acids. The data originate from a study of blood T cell repertoires in COVID-19. About the research overall: Both acute and convalescent COVID-19 samples were obtained from the United States, Italy and Spain. Sources were T cells, B-cell-depleted T cells, or PBMCs; the material itself was cDNA or gDNA.

Per the study methods: How many nucleated cells were present was estimated from reference gene primer amplification. Assay used: immunoSEQ multiplex PCR; TCRdb lists only in-frame clones, some missing. The D gene and trimming were derived from the DNA, and the V and J assignments and clone size from that table. Of about 94,000 clones in the sample, approximately 86% were seen once. The source material was peripheral blood. The TCR sequence derives from a woman aged 55-70 years in a cohort sampled during active or convalescent COVID-19. The J gene is TRBJ1-1, the V gene TRBV2, with 8 bases matching TRBD1. The CDR3 sequence is CASGQGNTEAFF. CDR3 bases: TGTGCCAGCGGACAGGGGAACACTGAAGCTTTCTTT.